The T cell receptor beta chain described here comes from a study of tumor-infiltrating lymphocytes in oesophageal squamous cell carcinoma. TCRdb independently ran MiXCR on the PCR reads; one entry per CDR3 protein. The table records approximately 19,000 distinct CDR3 sequences, approximately 45% of them present only once. With regard to this clonotype: This may be a read error: a much more frequent sequence differs by one nucleotide.

Trimming removed 1 base at V and 7 bases at J, with 17 bases between. In germline, CDR1 is SGHTA, CDR2 FQGTGA. CDR3 length: 15 amino acids. The sequencing sample was made of normal esophageal tissue next to the tumor. This receptor was identified in a female donor with esophageal squamous cell carcinoma. The rearrangement joins TRBV7-3 to TRBJ2-7; D may be TRBD2 (5 bases). The DNA for the CDR3 is TGTGCCAGCAGCTTAAGGGAGACCCCCTACAATGAGCAGTACTTC. Translating it yields CASSLRETPYNEQYF. Full variable domain (remainder filled in from reference TRBV7-3 and TRBJ2-7): GAGVSQTPSNKVTEKGKYVELRCDPISGHTALYWYRQSLGQGPEFLIYFQGTGAADDSGLPNDRFFAVRPEGSVSTLKIQRTERGDSAVYLCASSLRETPYNEQYFGPGTRLTVT.